The entry that follows covers one T cell receptor beta chain sequence. These data originate in a study of blood T cell repertoires in COVID-19. Study-level background: There were acute and convalescent COVID-19 samples, and they came from the United States, Italy and Spain.

Here immunoSEQ multiplex PCR was the method, and the copy in TCRdb shows in-frame clones only, minus some. The sample includes 150,000 to 200,000 clones, approximately 85% of them seen just once. This clonotype was sampled from a man aged 80 or over with COVID-19, enrolled during active disease. Sample: peripheral blood.

As DNA, the CDR3 is TGTGCCAGCAGTTACATCTCAACTAATGAAAAACTGTTTTTT. Amino acid sequence: CASSYISTNEKLFF. The chain couples TRBV2 to TRBJ1-4; D not resolved. This CDR3 is 14 amino acids long. Trimming shortened V by 5 bases and J by 0 bases, and 7 bases separated the two germline ends. Germline-derived CDR1 and CDR2 are SNHLY and FYNNEI.